Described below is a single T cell receptor (beta chain) sequence and its context. Its target is unknown. These data belong to a study of OX40 agonist ivuxolimab in advanced cancers. Across the whole study: Each dose-escalation patient presented with hepatocellular carcinoma, melanoma, renal cell or head and neck cancer. General study findings and limits: Some patients who did not respond also had low normalized T-cell clonal expansion.

Sequencing used immunoSEQ multiplex PCR; TCRdb keeps in-frame clones, though not all of them. The top ten hold around 10% of the sample, which has some 86,000 clones, around 94% seen once. Sequencing was performed on CD4+ or CD8+ T cells sorted from blood, taken in a trial of the OX40 agonist ivuxolimab. This TCR was recovered from an adult with an advanced solid tumor such as melanoma, head and neck, liver or kidney cancer.

The CDR3 nucleotides read TGTGCCAGCAGGACCGAGGGCGGGGGGAGCTCCTACGAGCAGTACTTC. This gives the protein CASRTEGGGSSYEQYF. V and J are TRBV27 and TRBJ2-7; 8 nucleotides align to TRBD2. CDR3 length: 16 residues. Germline assignment: CDR1 MNHEY and CDR2 SMNVEV (reference sequence). Trimming cost V 6 bases and J 0 bases; bases outside gene matches: 10.